These 9 T cell receptor beta chains originate from one sample sequenced in a study of blood T cells in healthy people across ages. Next came a second PCR, run for about 7 to 12 cycles, which used a sample-barcoded 5' primer along with a J-beta primer mix. TCRdb fed the 5' RACE reads into MiXCR, producing one record per CDR3 protein. The sample holds roughly 900,000 distinct CDR3 sequences; under 30% are singletons and the top ten take 15% to 20%. The specimen was blood. These receptors were obtained from a woman older than 75 in good health.

This clonotype was counted many times. The J gene is TRBJ2-5, the V gene TRBV11-2, with 8 nucleotides matching TRBD1. The germline CDR1 and CDR2 sequences are SGHAT and FQNNGV. CDR3 length equals 15 residues. Trimming removed 1 base from V and 5 bases from J; junction bases left unmatched: 6. CDR3 bases: TGTGCCAGCAGCTTAGGTGGCAGGGGGCCGGAGACCCAGTACTTC. Translation gives CASSLGGRGPETQYF.

This clonotype was counted ten times or more. The CDR3 nucleotides read TGTGCCAGCAGATCGACAGGGTTATACAATGAGCAGTTCTTC. Translated: CASRSTGLYNEQFF. The chain links TRBV28 to TRBJ2-1; 7 positions match TRBD1. The germline gives CDR1 MDHEN, CDR2 SYDVKM. The CDR3 runs to 14 residues. V lost 6 bases and J lost 4; bases outside the gene matches: 6.

This clonotype was counted many times. CDR3 sequence: CASSILAGGHYNEQFF. The CDR3 bases are TGTGCCAGCAGTATACTAGCGGGGGGACATTACAATGAGCAGTTCTTC. The V gene is TRBV6-5, the J gene TRBJ2-1, with TRBD2 matching 12 bases. The CDR3 has 16 amino acids. CDR1 MNHEY and CDR2 SVGAGI come from the germline V gene. Trimming cost V 5 bases and J 4 bases; bases outside gene matches: 6.

There are many counts of this clonotype. The chain links TRBV20-1 to TRBJ2-5, with 7 bases fitting TRBD2. Trimming cost V 0 bases and J 3 bases; bases outside gene matches: 7. This CDR3 is built from 15 residues. Germline values: CDR1 DFQATT, CDR2 SNEGSKA (reference sequence). The CDR3 protein is CSARDWGGTKETQYF. Here the CDR3 DNA reads TGCAGTGCTAGAGATTGGGGGGGTACCAAAGAGACCCAGTACTTC.

V usage is TRBV14 and J usage is TRBJ1-1; a possible D gene is TRBD1 (5 bases). V lost 4 bases and J lost 3, with 12 bases in between. Germline CDR1 SGHDN, CDR2 FVKESK. The CDR3 spans 14 residues. CDR3 amino acids: CASSLQGVDTEAFF. CDR3 in DNA: TGTGCCAGCAGCCTCCAGGGCGTCGACACTGAAGCTTTCTTT.

This clonotype was recorded a few times. The chain couples TRBV20-1 to TRBJ2-3; TRBD2 matches 7 bases. The CDR3 consists of 15 residues. In germline, CDR1 is DFQATT, CDR2 SNEGSKA (reference sequence). Unmatched junction bases numbered 6, after V lost 1 base and J lost 2 bases. This CDR3 is CSARAGGGNTDTQYF. CDR3 nucleotides: TGCAGTGCTAGAGCCGGCGGGGGAAACACAGATACGCAGTATTTT.

Notes on this clonotype: A much larger clone differs by one base, so this may be a read error. The V gene is TRBV24-1, the J gene TRBJ2-1; 7 bases line up with TRBD1. V shed 3 bases and J 8 bases; nucleotides not matched to a gene: 12. The V gene's germline CDR1 is KGHDR and CDR2 SFDVKD. This CDR3 is 16 amino acids long. This CDR3 reads CATSDRRQGGFYEQFF. The CDR3 nucleotides read TGTGCCACCAGTGATCGCCGACAGGGTGGCTTTTATGAGCAGTTCTTC.

V gene TRBV7-2 combines with J gene TRBJ1-6; 7 bases agree with TRBD1. After removal of 2 bases from V and 2 bases from J, the junction contained 9 bases not matched to a gene. Germline assignment: CDR1 SGHTA and CDR2 FQGNSA. The CDR3 is made up of 18 amino acids. Written as DNA, the CDR3 is TGTGCCAGCAGCTTACCTGCTGGACAGGCCCCCTATAATTCACCCCTCCACTTT. Translated, it gives CASSLPAGQAPYNSPLHF.

In the case of this clonotype: An end of the junction does not agree with germline; a read error may underlie this. The chain couples TRBV12-3 or TRBV12-4 to TRBJ2-1; D tentatively reads TRBD1 or TRBD2 (5 bases each). This CDR3 has 12 residues. CDR3 residues: CASSIFGGEQVF. CDR3 bases: TGTGCCAGCAGTATCTTTGGGGGTGAGCAGGTCTTC.